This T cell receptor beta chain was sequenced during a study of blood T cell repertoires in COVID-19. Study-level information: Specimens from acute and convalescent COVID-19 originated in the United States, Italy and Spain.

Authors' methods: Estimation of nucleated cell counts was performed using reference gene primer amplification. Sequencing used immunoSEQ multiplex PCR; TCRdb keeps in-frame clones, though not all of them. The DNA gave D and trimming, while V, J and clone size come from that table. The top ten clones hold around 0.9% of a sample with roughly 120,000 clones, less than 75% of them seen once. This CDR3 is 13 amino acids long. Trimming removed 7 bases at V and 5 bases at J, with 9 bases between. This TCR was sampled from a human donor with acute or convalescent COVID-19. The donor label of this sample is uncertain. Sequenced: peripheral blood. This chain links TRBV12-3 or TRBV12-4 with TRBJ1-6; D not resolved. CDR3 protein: CASNRVDNSPLHF. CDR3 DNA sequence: TGTGCCAGCAACCGGGTGGATAATTCACCCCTCCACTTT.